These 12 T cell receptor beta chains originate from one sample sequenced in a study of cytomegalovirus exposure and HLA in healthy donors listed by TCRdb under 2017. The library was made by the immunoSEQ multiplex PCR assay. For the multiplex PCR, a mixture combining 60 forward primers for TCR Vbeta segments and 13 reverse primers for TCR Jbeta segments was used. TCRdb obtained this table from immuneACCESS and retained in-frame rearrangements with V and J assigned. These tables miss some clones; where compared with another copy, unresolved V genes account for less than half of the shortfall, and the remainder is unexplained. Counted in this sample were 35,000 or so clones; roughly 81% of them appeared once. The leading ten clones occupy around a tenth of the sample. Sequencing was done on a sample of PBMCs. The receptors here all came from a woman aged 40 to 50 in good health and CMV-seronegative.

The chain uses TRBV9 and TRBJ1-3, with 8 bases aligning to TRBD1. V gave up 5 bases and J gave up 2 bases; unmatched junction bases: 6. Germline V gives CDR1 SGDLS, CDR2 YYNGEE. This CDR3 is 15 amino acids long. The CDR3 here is CASSGQGEAGNTIYF. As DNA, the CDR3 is TGTGCCAGCAGTGGACAGGGAGAGGCTGGAAACACCATATATTTT.

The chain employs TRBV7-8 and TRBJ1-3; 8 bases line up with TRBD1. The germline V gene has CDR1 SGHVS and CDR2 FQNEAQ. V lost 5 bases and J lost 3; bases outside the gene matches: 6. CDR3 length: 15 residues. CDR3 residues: CASSPDRGVGNTIYF. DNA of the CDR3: TGTGCCAGCAGCCCCGACAGGGGAGTTGGAAACACCATATATTTT.

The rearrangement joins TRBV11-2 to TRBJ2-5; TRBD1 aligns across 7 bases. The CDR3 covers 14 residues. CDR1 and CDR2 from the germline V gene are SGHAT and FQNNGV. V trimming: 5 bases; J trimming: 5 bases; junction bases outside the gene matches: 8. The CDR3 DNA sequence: TGTGCCAGCAGCCCGAGACAGGGCTGGGAGACCCAGTACTTC. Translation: CASSPRQGWETQYF.

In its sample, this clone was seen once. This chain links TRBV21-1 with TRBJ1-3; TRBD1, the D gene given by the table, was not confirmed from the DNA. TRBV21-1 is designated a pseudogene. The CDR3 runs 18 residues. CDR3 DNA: TGTGCCAGCAGCAAAGTGGCAGGCCGCCCGAGCTCTGGAAACACCATATATTTT. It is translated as CASSKVAGRPSSGNTIYF.

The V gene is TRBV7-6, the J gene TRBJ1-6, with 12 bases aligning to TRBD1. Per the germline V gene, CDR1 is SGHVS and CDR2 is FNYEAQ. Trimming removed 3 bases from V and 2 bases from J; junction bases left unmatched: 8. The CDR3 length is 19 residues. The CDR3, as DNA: TGTGCCAGCAGCTTCCGGGACAGGGGGCCGAGGCCCTATAATTCACCCCTCCACTTT. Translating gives CASSFRDRGPRPYNSPLHF.

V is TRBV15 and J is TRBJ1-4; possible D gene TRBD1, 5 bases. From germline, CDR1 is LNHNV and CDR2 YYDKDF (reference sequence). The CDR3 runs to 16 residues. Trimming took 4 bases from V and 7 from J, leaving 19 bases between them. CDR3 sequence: CATSNSGVGYGEKLFF. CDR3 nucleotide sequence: TGTGCCACCAGCAATTCGGGGGTTGGTTATGGTGAAAAACTGTTTTTT.

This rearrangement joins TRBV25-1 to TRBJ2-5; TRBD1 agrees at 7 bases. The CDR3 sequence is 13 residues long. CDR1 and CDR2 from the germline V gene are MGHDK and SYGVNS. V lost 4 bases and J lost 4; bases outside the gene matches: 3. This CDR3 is CASSGPGGETQYF. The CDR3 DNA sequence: TGTGCCAGCAGTGGTCCAGGGGGAGAGACCCAGTACTTC.

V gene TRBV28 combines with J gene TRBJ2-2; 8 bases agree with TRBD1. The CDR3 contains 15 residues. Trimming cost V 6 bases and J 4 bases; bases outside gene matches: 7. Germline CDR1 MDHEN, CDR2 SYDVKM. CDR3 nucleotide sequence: TGTGCCAGCAGAACTCAGGGGGCGGGCACCGGGGAGCTGTTTTTT. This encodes CASRTQGAGTGELFF.

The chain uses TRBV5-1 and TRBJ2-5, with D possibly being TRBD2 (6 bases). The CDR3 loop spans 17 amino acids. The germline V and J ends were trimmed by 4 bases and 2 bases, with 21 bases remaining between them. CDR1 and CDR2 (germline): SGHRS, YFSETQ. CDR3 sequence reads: CASSMSRLTSGQETQYF. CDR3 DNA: TGCGCCAGCAGCATGTCAAGACTGACTAGTGGGCAAGAGACCCAGTACTTC.

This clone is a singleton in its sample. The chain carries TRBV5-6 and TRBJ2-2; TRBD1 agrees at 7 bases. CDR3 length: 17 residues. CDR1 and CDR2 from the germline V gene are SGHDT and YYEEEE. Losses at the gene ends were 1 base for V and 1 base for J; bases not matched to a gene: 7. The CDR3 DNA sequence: TGTGCCAGCAGCTTGTATACCGGGACAGTGAACACCGGGGAGCTGTTTTTT. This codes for CASSLYTGTVNTGELFF.

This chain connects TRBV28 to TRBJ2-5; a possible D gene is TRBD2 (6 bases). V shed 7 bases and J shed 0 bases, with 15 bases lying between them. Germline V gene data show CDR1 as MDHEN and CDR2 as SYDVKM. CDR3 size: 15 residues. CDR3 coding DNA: TGTGCCAGCACCATTGGGGGGAGACACCAAGAGACCCAGTACTTC. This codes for CASTIGGRHQETQYF. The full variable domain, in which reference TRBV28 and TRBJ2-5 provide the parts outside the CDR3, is DVKVTQSSRYLVKRTGEKVFLECVQDMDHENMFWYRQDPGLGLRLIYFSYDVKMKEKGDIPEGYSVSREKKERFSLILESASTNQTSMYLCASTIGGRHQETQYFGPGTRLLVL.

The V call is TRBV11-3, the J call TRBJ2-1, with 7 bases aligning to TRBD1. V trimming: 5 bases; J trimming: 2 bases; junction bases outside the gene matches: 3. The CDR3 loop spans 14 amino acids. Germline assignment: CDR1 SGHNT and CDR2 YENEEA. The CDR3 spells CASSVTGAYNEQFF. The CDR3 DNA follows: TGTGCCAGCAGCGTTACAGGGGCCTACAATGAGCAGTTCTTC.